These T cell receptor beta chains were read from a single sample in a study of blood T cell repertoires in COVID-19. Profiling relied on immunoSEQ multiplex PCR, and the TCRdb table lists in-frame clones only, not all of them. Seen here are about 21,000 clones, approximately 83% observed once, and the top ten hold approximately 7%. The sample taken for sequencing was peripheral blood. These receptors were taken from a human donor in a cohort sampled during active COVID-19. Both conserved end residues are part of each CDR3.

>TRBV23-1
CASSLSSYNSPLHF
>TRBV19
CASSQGVGQPQHF
>TRBV6-5
CASRSTVSEQYF
>TRBV10-3
CAIRGAVGTEAFF
>TRBV27
CASTPAAGQGGEAFF
>TRBV9
CASSAGVNTEAFF
>TRBV9
CASSVIPGYGYTF
>TRBV10-3
CAIGESYYEQYF
>TRBV7-9
CASSLDQSPLHF
>TRBV6-1
CASSEIVGTGKEDEQYF
>TRBV5-4
CASSLAGGTGELFF
>TRBV6-6
CASRGQGGNQPQHF
>TRBV5-1
CASSVMEGKAFF
>TRBV4-3
CASSHEQVSQPQHF
>TRBV9
CASSVGRLGYEQYF
>TRBV4-1
CASSQSILDIQYF
>TRBV5-1
CASSTRTGNEQYF
>TRBV5-6
CASRVQGPNTEAFF
>TRBV7-9
CASSSGTRGGALGTDTQYF
>TRBV5-6
CASSSLTARVMGTEAFF
>TRBV15
CATTTRSAGGDEQYF
>TRBV25-1
CASRHVNTEAFF
>TRBV5-1
CASSLGALSYEQYF
>TRBV6-2/TRBV6-3
CASSRPGQGSSGANVLTF
>TRBV11-1
CASILRGPGDEQFF
>TRBV24-1
CATSDPGQGGGGEQFF
>TRBV5-4
CASSSPHSGYQETQYF
>TRBV3-1/TRBV3-2
CASSPVAGGLSGANVLTF
>TRBV5-1
CASSLAGSTNEKLFF
>TRBV7-8
CASGTGSLGYGYTF
>TRBV29-1
CSVVLQEGINGNQPQHF
>TRBV24-1
CATSFFQGKQEQYF
>TRBV27
CASSFPEQFF
>TRBV6-5
CASRAGTSHTGELFF
>TRBV24-1
CATSDGGREGVAGEKLFF
>TRBV24-1
CATSDFNEKLFF
>TRBV27
CASSSGANVLTF
>TRBV11-3
CASSRRGTSGGAGYNEQFF
>TRBV18
CASSKSSGEIDTQYF
>TRBV19
CASSITSYNEQFF
>TRBV7-2
CASSLYAGGQPQHF
>TRBV15
CATSRKNDRLASYNSPLHF
>TRBV19
CASSLGGSVQPQHF
>TRBV5-1
CASSLRLTGTSYEQYF
>TRBV28
CASSSYTGSQPQHF
>TRBV9
CASSVAGGPYNEQFF
>TRBV7-9
CASSLGGTSTDTQYF
>TRBV4-2
CASSQAAGREEETQYF
>TRBV5-5
CASSRSGMEEKLFF
>TRBV18
CASSEGQNSNQPQHF
>TRBV2
CASSESTRSGANVLTF
>TRBV5-1
CASSLRGGATEAFF
>TRBV4-2
CASSQSWGQDQPQHF